The 26 T cell receptor beta chains reported below all come from one sample, sequenced in a study of shared T cell receptors in the human thymus. Assay: immunoSEQ multiplex PCR; the TCRdb copy retains only in-frame clones and omits some. The repertoire holds under 700,000 clones, with about 84% as singletons. Separately, the same data were catalogued under a study of human thymus T cells.

The material sequenced was thymocytes. The receptors were sampled from a boy under two years old with a congenital heart defect.

The genes are TRBV28 and TRBJ2-7, with a tentative D call TRBD2 (5 bases). This CDR3 contains 13 residues. The germline V and J ends were trimmed by 7 bases and 6 bases, with 16 bases remaining between them. From germline, CDR1 is MDHEN and CDR2 SYDVKM. The CDR3: CASIGSQAGEQYF. Written as DNA, the CDR3 is TGTGCCAGCATTGGGTCTCAGGCGGGCGAGCAGTACTTC. Combining the CDR3 with reference TRBV28 and TRBJ2-7 gives the whole variable domain DVKVTQSSRYLVKRTGEKVFLECVQDMDHENMFWYRQDPGLGLRLIYFSYDVKMKEKGDIPEGYSVSREKKERFSLILESASTNQTSMYLCASIGSQAGEQYFGPGTRLTVT.

This clone has only a few counts. V and J are TRBV19 and TRBJ1-1; D is possibly TRBD1 (6 bases). The CDR3 is 15 residues long. The germline V gene has CDR1 LNHDA and CDR2 SQIVND (reference sequence). V was shortened by 3 bases and J by 1 base, with 12 bases between the two germline ends. The CDR3 reads CASSIPSGQNTEAFF. In nucleotides, the CDR3 is TGTGCCAGTAGTATCCCGTCGGGACAGAACACTGAAGCTTTCTTT.

This clone came up a few times. This sequence joins TRBV10-2 and TRBJ1-4, with D uncertain. Trimming removed 7 bases from V and 0 bases from J, with 12 bases in between. CDR1 WSHSY and CDR2 SAAADI come from the germline V gene. The length of the CDR3 is 15 residues. CDR3 sequence reads: CASKVASPTNEKLFF. The CDR3, as DNA: TGCGCCAGCAAGGTAGCATCTCCAACTAATGAAAAACTGTTTTTT.

The chain carries TRBV11-3 and TRBJ1-4; 7 nucleotides agree with TRBD1. This CDR3 region has 13 residues. Germline V gives CDR1 SGHNT, CDR2 YENEEA. The ends lost 7 bases at V and 5 bases at J; junction bases unmatched: 4. The CDR3 is CASNTGENEKLFF. The CDR3 nucleotides are TGTGCCAGCAACACAGGGGAGAATGAAAAACTGTTTTTT. Variable domain in full (rest from reference TRBV11-3 and TRBJ1-4): EAGVVQSPRYKIIEKKQPVAFWCNPISGHNTLYWYLQNLGQGPELLIRYENEEAVDDSQLPKDRFSAERLKGVDSTLKIQPAELGDSAVYLCASNTGENEKLFFGSGTQLSVL.

The chain combines TRBV5-6 with TRBJ2-1, with 8 nucleotides matching TRBD2. The trim removed 4 bases at V and 0 bases at J, leaving 12 bases unmatched. The germline V gene encodes CDR1 SGHDT and CDR2 YYEEEE. The CDR3 length is 18 residues. The CDR3 reads CASSPRGGRISSYNEQFF. Written as DNA, the CDR3 is TGTGCCAGCAGCCCGAGGGGCGGGAGGATTAGCTCCTACAATGAGCAGTTCTTC.

This chain links TRBV15 with TRBJ2-5, with 12 bases aligning to TRBD2. Germline CDR1 reads LNHNV; CDR2 reads YYDKDF (reference sequence). Trimming removed 3 bases from V and 5 bases from J; junction bases left unmatched: 13. The CDR3 has 18 amino acids. CDR3 DNA: TGTGCCACCAGCAGGAGGACGACTAGCGGGAGTCTACAGGAGACCCAGTACTTC. This translates into CATSRRTTSGSLQETQYF.

The V and J genes are TRBV6-1 and TRBJ2-5; 9 bases align to TRBD2. The CDR3 contains 16 residues. In germline, CDR1 is MNHNS, CDR2 SASEGT. After removal of 1 base from V and 2 bases from J, the junction contained 5 bases not matched to a gene. The CDR3, as DNA: TGTGCCAGCAGTGAAGGTATGCTAGCGGGACAAGAGACCCAGTACTTC. This translates into CASSEGMLAGQETQYF.

The genes are TRBV7-9 and TRBJ2-2; D may be TRBD1 (6 bases). There are 15 residues in the CDR3. Germline values: CDR1 SEHNR, CDR2 FQNEAQ (reference sequence). Trimming pared 4 bases from V and 5 bases from J, leaving 14 bases between. DNA of the CDR3: TGTGCCAGCAGCTCTACAGGGATAAAGACCGGGGAGCTGTTTTTT. This gives the protein CASSSTGIKTGELFF.

This clone was seen more than once but under ten times. The junction differs from germline at one of its ends, possibly a read error. The gene calls are TRBV7-7 and TRBJ2-1; 8 bases agree with TRBD1. Germline loops: CDR1 SSHAT, CDR2 FNYEAQ (reference sequence). This CDR3 comprises 15 residues. CDR3 DNA: TGTGCTAGCAGCTTAAATCTGGACAGGGTCAATGAGCAGTTCTTC. It yields the protein CASSLNLDRVNEQFF.

J is TRBJ1-5 and V is TRBV4-1; maybe TRBD1 (6 bases). The CDR3 is made up of 19 amino acids. CDR1 and CDR2 from the germline V gene are MGHRA and YSYEKL. V lost 4 bases and J lost 2, with 24 bases in between. DNA of the CDR3: TGCGCCAGCAGCCTACGCACGAGGGACATCCGAGGGGGCAATCAGCCCCAGCATTTT. Protein product: CASSLRTRDIRGGNQPQHF.

The rearrangement uses TRBV5-4 and TRBJ1-1; 9 nucleotides align to TRBD1. Trimming cost V 4 bases and J 0 bases; bases outside gene matches: 13. Germline loops: CDR1 SGHNT, CDR2 YYREEE (reference sequence). The CDR3 runs to 18 residues. CDR3 sequence (DNA): TGTGCCAGCAGCGGCTCGGGACAGGGAATTTTTTTGAACACTGAAGCTTTCTTT. Translating gives CASSGSGQGIFLNTEAFF.

The chain links TRBV5-4 to TRBJ2-3; 8 bases line up with TRBD2. Germline loops: CDR1 SGHNT, CDR2 YYREEE (reference sequence). J was trimmed by 3 bases and V by 4 bases; bases with no gene match: 19. CDR3 length equals 19 residues. CDR3 region: CASSIPGGDMDGLTDTQYF. DNA for the CDR3: TGTGCCAGCAGCATCCCGGGGGGGGACATGGACGGGTTGACAGATACGCAGTATTTT.

The rearrangement links TRBV19 to TRBJ1-1; TRBD1 matches at 7 bases. V shed 5 bases and J 4 bases; nucleotides not matched to a gene: 10. There are 15 residues in the CDR3. Germline CDR1 and CDR2: LNHDA and SQIVND (reference sequence). CDR3 nucleotide sequence: TGTGCCAGTAGTTCCAGGGGGTCGCTAGGCACTGAAGCTTTCTTT. It is translated as CASSSRGSLGTEAFF.

Comment on this clone: Other DNA sequences of this sample code for an identical CDR3. The chain carries TRBV7-9 and TRBJ2-3; 16 nucleotides line up with TRBD2. This CDR3 contains 17 residues. Germline lookup yields CDR1 SEHNR and CDR2 FQNEAQ (reference sequence). The V and J ends lost 3 bases and 3 bases, in that order; junction bases with no gene match: 3. CDR3 sequence reads: CASSLGLAGGPTDTQYF. DNA for the CDR3: TGTGCCAGCAGCTTGGGACTAGCGGGAGGGCCGACAGATACGCAGTATTTT.

V and J are TRBV5-1 and TRBJ2-7; D not certain. The V end lost 0 bases, the J end lost 2 bases, and 9 bases lay between the germline ends. CDR1 SGHRS and CDR2 YFSETQ come from the germline V gene. The CDR3 extends over 14 amino acids. The CDR3 DNA reads TGCGCCAGCAGCTTGGTACCAGTTCCCTACGAGCAGTACTTC. It encodes CASSLVPVPYEQYF.

This chain joins TRBV10-3 and TRBJ2-1; 10 bases match TRBD2. The CDR3 has 17 amino acids. V was pared by 4 bases and J by 0 bases, with 6 bases of the junction left unmatched. Germline V gene sequence: CDR1 ENHRY, CDR2 SYGVKD. Written as DNA, the CDR3 is TGTGCCATCAGTGGGCTAGCGGGAGTCCTCTCCTACAATGAGCAGTTCTTC. It translates to CAISGLAGVLSYNEQFF.

The genes are TRBV7-7 and TRBJ1-3, with a weak D call TRBD1 (5 bases). V was cut by 3 bases and J by 1 base, with 10 bases left in between. CDR3 length: 15 amino acids. Germline V gene sequence: CDR1 SSHAT, CDR2 FNYEAQ (reference sequence). The CDR3 reads CASSFREESGNTIYF. The CDR3 DNA reads as TGTGCCAGCAGCTTCAGGGAGGAATCTGGAAACACCATATATTTT.

The chain combines TRBV4-2 with TRBJ2-7, with TRBD2 matching over 13 bases. Germline CDR1 is LGHNA and CDR2 is YNFKEQ. After removal of 1 base from V and 7 bases from J, the junction contained 19 bases not matched to a gene. CDR3 length: 20 residues. This CDR3 is CASSQAGLAGAPTYFLEQYF. CDR3 nucleotides: TGTGCCAGCAGCCAAGCCGGACTAGCGGGAGCTCCTACCTATTTCCTAGAGCAGTACTTC.

This chain uses TRBV29-1 with TRBJ1-1; D not resolved. CDR3 length: 13 amino acids. The germline V gene has CDR1 SQVTM and CDR2 ANQGSEA. Trimming pared 3 bases from V and 4 bases from J, leaving 12 bases between. CDR3 in amino acids: CSVEPRGGTEAFF. In DNA form, the CDR3 reads TGCAGCGTTGAGCCCCGGGGAGGCACTGAAGCTTTCTTT.

The J gene is TRBJ1-5, the V gene TRBV10-3; TRBD1 agrees at 10 bases. This CDR3 comprises 16 residues. Germline V gene sequence: CDR1 ENHRY, CDR2 SYGVKD. V gave up 6 bases and J gave up 4 bases; unmatched junction bases: 9. This CDR3 is CAISAGTGVPNQPQHF. The CDR3 DNA reads TGTGCCATCAGCGCCGGGACAGGGGTTCCGAATCAGCCCCAGCATTTT.

The V and J genes are TRBV10-3 and TRBJ2-5; D gene ambiguous. The CDR3 spans 12 residues. Trimming pared 0 bases from V and 9 bases from J, leaving 8 bases between. In germline, CDR1 is ENHRY, CDR2 SYGVKD. The CDR3 DNA follows: TGTGCCATCAGTGAGTCCCGAGGCCCCCAGTACTTC. This encodes CAISESRGPQYF.

The chain combines TRBV29-1 with TRBJ2-7; TRBD1 aligns across 8 bases. Per germline, CDR1 SQVTM and CDR2 ANQGSEA. CDR3 length equals 12 residues. CDR3 region: CSGRTGKNEQYF. The DNA for the CDR3 is TGCAGTGGACGGACAGGGAAGAACGAGCAGTACTTC.

The gene calls are TRBV4-1 and TRBJ2-5; TRBD2 aligns across 14 bases. The CDR3 runs to 17 residues. CDR1 and CDR2 from the germline V gene are MGHRA and YSYEKL. The V and J ends lost 4 bases and 5 bases, in that order; junction bases with no gene match: 9. The CDR3 DNA is TGCGCCAGCAGCCCGGGACTAGCGGGAGTCGCTGAGGAGACCCAGTACTTC. Translation: CASSPGLAGVAEETQYF.

The rearrangement joins TRBV4-3 to TRBJ2-1, with 9 positions matching TRBD2. Per the germline V gene, CDR1 is LGHNA and CDR2 is YSLEER. After removal of 3 bases from V and 8 bases from J, the junction contained 8 bases not matched to a gene. There are 15 residues in the CDR3. The CDR3 DNA reads as TGCGCCAGCAGCCAGTCAGGCGGGAGGGGGGATGAGCAGTTCTTC. Its protein is CASSQSGGRGDEQFF.

This clone has only a few counts. V usage is TRBV18 and J usage is TRBJ2-6; 9 bases are a match to TRBD1. Germline values: CDR1 KGHSH, CDR2 LQKENI. J gave up 2 bases and V 2 bases, and 7 bases lay outside the gene matches. CDR3 length: 18 amino acids. DNA of the CDR3: TGTGCCAGCTCACCATACAGGGGGCGCTCCCCTGGGGCCAACGTCCTGACTTTC. Protein product: CASSPYRGRSPGANVLTF.

The V call is TRBV29-1, the J call TRBJ2-5; D unclear. CDR3 length: 15 amino acids. Germline CDR1 and CDR2: SQVTM and ANQGSEA. V lost 5 bases to trimming and J lost 2 bases, with 18 bases between them. CDR3 sequence (DNA): TGCAGCGTTCCCTTGCCTCGGGTCCCGCAAGAGACCCAGTACTTC. Translation: CSVPLPRVPQETQYF.